What follows are 16 T cell receptor beta chains derived from one specimen sequenced in a study of cytotoxic CD8 clonotypes in ibrutinib-treated CLL. Sequencing was performed with immunoSEQ multiplex PCR; in TCRdb, only in-frame clones are kept and a portion is missing. The sample records tens of thousands of clones, roughly 45% being singletons. Sequences were derived from PBMCs, sampled before ibrutinib treatment. Every receptor here comes from a human donor with chronic lymphocytic leukemia.

This clone has more than one count but fewer than ten. The V gene is TRBV20-1, the J gene TRBJ2-7, with no clear D. V shed 2 bases and J shed 1 base, with 3 bases lying between them. The CDR3 spans 11 residues. CDR1 and CDR2 (germline): DFQATT, SNEGSKA (reference sequence). Here the CDR3 reads CSARLSYEQYF. DNA for the CDR3: TGCAGTGCTAGACTGTCCTACGAGCAGTACTTC.

The rearrangement joins TRBV6-1 to TRBJ2-7; D might be TRBD1 or TRBD2, each matching 6 bases. CDR1 MNHNS and CDR2 SASEGT come from the germline V gene. The CDR3 is made up of 16 amino acids. V lost 2 bases and J 0 bases, leaving 14 bases between the germline ends. The chain's CDR3 is CASSERWGAISYEQYF. CDR3 in DNA: TGTGCCAGCAGTGAACGGTGGGGGGCGATCTCCTACGAGCAGTACTTC.

V is TRBV18 and J is TRBJ1-6; no definite D call. Trimming took off 3 bases at V and 0 bases at J, with 9 bases between the two ends. CDR1 is KGHSH and CDR2 is LQKENI in the germline V gene. The CDR3 is 16 amino acids. CDR3 sequence: CASSPSGSSYNSPLHF. The DNA for the CDR3 is TGTGCCAGCTCACCGTCTGGGAGCTCCTATAATTCACCCCTCCACTTT. Full variable domain (outside the CDR3, taken from reference TRBV18 and TRBJ1-6): NAGVMQNPRHLVRRRGQEARLRCSPMKGHSHVYWYRQLPEEGLKFMVYLQKENIIDESGMPKERFSAEFPKEGPSILRIQQVVRGDSAAYFCASSPSGSSYNSPLHFGNGTRLTVT.

The J gene is TRBJ1-6, the V gene TRBV5-1, with D hard to call. This CDR3 region has 15 residues. V gave up 0 bases and J gave up 0 bases, with 4 bases separating them. CDR1 and CDR2 from the germline V gene are SGHRS and YFSETQ. The CDR3 protein is CASSLDSSYNSPLHF. Written as DNA, the CDR3 is TGCGCCAGCAGCTTGGACAGCTCCTATAATTCACCCCTCCACTTT.

The sample holds one count of this clone. This chain connects TRBV7-2 to TRBJ1-3; 10 bases line up with TRBD1. Germline CDR1 SGHTA, CDR2 FQGNSA. The junction had 13 bases not matched to a gene; V was cut back by 5 bases and J by 9 bases. The CDR3 covers 16 residues. The CDR3 DNA follows: TGTGCCAGCAGCCCGTCGACAGGGGGCATTGTCGGCACCATATATTTT. Translated, it gives CASSPSTGGIVGTIYF.

The rearrangement uses TRBV6-5 and TRBJ2-7; D might be TRBD1 or TRBD2, each matching 5 bases. Germline-derived CDR1 and CDR2 are MNHEY and SVGAGI. V was trimmed by 8 bases and J by 3 bases, leaving 11 bases between them. The CDR3 is 12 residues long. The CDR3 loop reads CASQGRYYEQYF. CDR3 DNA sequence: TGTGCCAGCCAGGGACGGTACTACGAGCAGTACTTC.

V is TRBV7-8 and J is TRBJ1-1; 7 bases line up with TRBD1. The junction had 4 bases not matched to a gene; V was cut back by 5 bases and J by 4 bases. Germline V gives CDR1 SGHVS, CDR2 FQNEAQ. This CDR3 comprises 13 residues. The CDR3 loop reads CASSVTGVTEAFF. The CDR3 DNA sequence: TGTGCCAGCAGCGTCACAGGGGTCACTGAAGCTTTCTTT.

A single count supports this clone. The rearrangement uses TRBV6-1 and TRBJ2-7, with no clear D. CDR1 MNHNS and CDR2 SASEGT come from the germline V gene. Between the trimmed V and J ends, which lost 1 base and 1 base, there was a span of 11 bases. CDR3 size: 15 residues. CDR3 nucleotide sequence: TGTGCCAGCAGTGAAGATAGGGTAGCTTCCTACGAGCAGTACTTC. Translated, it gives CASSEDRVASYEQYF.

This clone has only a few counts. The sample has other DNA sequences that encode this CDR3 too. The chain combines TRBV7-6 with TRBJ1-2; D may be TRBD1 (6 bases). V gave up 1 base and J gave up 8 bases, with 11 bases separating them. Looked up from germline, CDR1 is SGHVS and CDR2 is FNYEAQ. The CDR3 totals 13 residues. The CDR3 coding sequence is TGTGCCAGCAGCTTAGGGGCAGGGGTAGGCTACACCTTC. Its translation: CASSLGAGVGYTF.

The CDR3 DNA follows: TGTGCCAGCAGCTTAAGCGTCCGGCGTGAGCAGTTCTTC. This sequence encodes CASSLSVRREQFF. The rearrangement links TRBV11-3 to TRBJ2-1; no clear D. The germline gives CDR1 SGHNT, CDR2 YENEEA. The CDR3 runs to 13 residues. V was pared by 2 bases and J by 9 bases, with 11 bases between.

This chain links TRBV11-3 with TRBJ1-1; D gene ambiguous. V was clipped by 2 bases and J by 7 bases, with 11 bases between them. The CDR3 has 13 amino acids. Germline-derived CDR1 and CDR2 are SGHNT and YENEEA. CDR3 DNA: TGTGCCAGCAGCTTAAATGCAGGATTTGAAGCTTTCTTT. Encoded protein: CASSLNAGFEAFF.

This chain uses TRBV5-5 with TRBJ1-6; D remains ambiguous. With 1 base removed from V and 6 bases from J, the gap between germline ends came to 2 bases. CDR3 length equals 12 residues. Germline V gene sequence: CDR1 SGHKS, CDR2 YYEKEE (reference sequence). CDR3 in amino acids: CASSLLNSPLHF. CDR3 in DNA: TGTGCCAGCAGCTTGCTTAATTCACCCCTCCACTTT.

This chain joins TRBV11-2 and TRBJ2-5; tentatively, D is TRBD2 (7 bases). The CDR3 consists of 16 residues. Deletions cut 2 bases from V and 2 bases from J, with 15 bases between. The germline V gene has CDR1 SGHAT and CDR2 FQNNGV. The DNA of the CDR3 is TGTGCCAGCAGCTTACTGGGGGGGGCTGTGCAAGAGACCCAGTACTTC. It translates to CASSLLGGAVQETQYF. The full variable domain, with the rest looked up from reference TRBV11-2 and TRBJ2-5, is EAGVAQSPRYKIIEKRQSVAFWCNPISGHATLYWYQQILGQGPKLLIQFQNNGVVDDSQLPKDRFSAERLKGVDSTLKIQPAKLEDSAVYLCASSLLGGAVQETQYFGPGTRLLVL.

V usage is TRBV6-5 and J usage is TRBJ2-7, with 8 bases matching TRBD1. This CDR3 spans 15 amino acids. Germline CDR1 MNHEY, CDR2 SVGAGI. With V trimmed by 7 bases and J by 3 bases, 11 bases remained unmatched. CDR3 bases: TGTGCCAGCAACCCAACGACAGGGGCAATCTACGAGCAGTACTTC. This codes for CASNPTTGAIYEQYF.

The chain recombines TRBV7-8 with TRBJ2-1; D is uncertain. The CDR3 sequence is 17 residues long. Trimming stripped 5 bases from V and 0 bases from J, with 17 bases between. CDR1 SGHVS and CDR2 FQNEAQ come from the germline V gene. CDR3 bases: TGTGCCAGCAGCACCCGACCGGGCCCGGGCTCCTACAATGAGCAGTTCTTC. It is translated as CASSTRPGPGSYNEQFF.

This clone was counted a few times. The chain couples TRBV5-6 to TRBJ1-1, with D possibly TRBD1 on 5 matching bases. Trimming removed 0 bases at V and 0 bases at J, with 15 bases between. The germline gives CDR1 SGHDT, CDR2 YYEEEE. The CDR3 is 17 amino acids. CDR3 region: CASSLVAGRWVNTEAFF. As DNA, the CDR3 is TGTGCCAGCAGCTTGGTAGCAGGGAGGTGGGTGAACACTGAAGCTTTCTTT.